This T cell receptor (beta chain) was recovered during a study of blood T cell repertoires in COVID-19. CDR1 LGHDT and CDR2 YNNKEL come from the germline V gene (reference sequence). V lost 0 bases to trimming and J lost 6 bases, with 9 bases between them. CDR3 length: 13 residues. TCRdb's copy holds only in-frame clones and misses some; the assay was immunoSEQ multiplex PCR. The table lists fewer than 250,000 clones, about four fifths of them singletons. What was sequenced was PBMCs or T cells enriched from blood (not recorded which). V gene TRBV3-1 (or the pseudogene TRBV3-2) combines with J gene TRBJ2-7; no definite D call. This TCR was sampled from a woman aged 25-40 years who had recovered from COVID-19. CDR3 coding DNA: TGTGCCAGCAGCCAAGATTTAGTTTTCGAGCAGTACTTC. Residues: CASSQDLVFEQYF.